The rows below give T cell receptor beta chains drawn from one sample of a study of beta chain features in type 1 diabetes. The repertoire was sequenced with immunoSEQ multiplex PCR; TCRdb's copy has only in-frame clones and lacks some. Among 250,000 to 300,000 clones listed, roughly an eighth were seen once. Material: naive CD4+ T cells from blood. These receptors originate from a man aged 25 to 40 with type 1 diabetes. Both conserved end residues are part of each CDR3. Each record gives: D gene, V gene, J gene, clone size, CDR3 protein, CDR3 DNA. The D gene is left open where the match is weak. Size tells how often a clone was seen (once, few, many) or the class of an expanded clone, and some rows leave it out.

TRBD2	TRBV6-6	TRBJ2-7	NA	CASSYSVASGRHEQYF	TGTGCCAGCAGTTACTCGGTTGCTAGCGGGAGGCACGAGCAGTACTTC
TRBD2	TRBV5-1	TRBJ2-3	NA	CASSLEVAGVSDTQYF	TGCGCCAGCAGCTTGGAGGTAGCGGGAGTTTCAGATACGCAGTATTTT
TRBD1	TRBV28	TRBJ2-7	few	CATGTGGNEQYF	TGTGCCACCGGGACAGGGGGCAACGAGCAGTACTTC
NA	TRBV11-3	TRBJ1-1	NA	CASSWAENTEAFF	TGTGCCAGCAGCTGGGCAGAGAACACTGAAGCTTTCTTT
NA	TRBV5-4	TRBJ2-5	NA	CASSFGGATQETQYF	TGTGCCAGCAGCTTCGGGGGAGCGACTCAAGAGACCCAGTACTTC
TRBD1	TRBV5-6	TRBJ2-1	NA	CASSLTTGFFGNEQFF	TGTGCCAGCAGCTTGACGACAGGGTTTTTCGGCAATGAGCAGTTCTTC
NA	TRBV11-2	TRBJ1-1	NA	CASSPGGQTWTFF	TGTGCCAGCAGCCCGGGAGGACAGACTTGGACTTTCTTT
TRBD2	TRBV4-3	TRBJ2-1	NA	CASSHLTSGSLYEQFF	TGCGCCAGCAGCCACCTTACTAGCGGGAGTCTGTATGAGCAGTTCTTC
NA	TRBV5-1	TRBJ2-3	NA	CASSFSRASGVADTQYF	TGCGCCAGCAGCTTCTCGAGGGCGTCAGGCGTAGCAGATACGCAGTATTTT
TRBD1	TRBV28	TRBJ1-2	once	CASRTFKQGASGYTF	TGTGCCAGCAGGACTTTTAAGCAGGGGGCAAGTGGCTACACCTTC
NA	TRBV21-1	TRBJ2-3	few	CASSGFRGASTDTQYF	TGTGCCAGCAGCGGGTTCAGGGGCGCTAGCACAGATACGCAGTATTTT
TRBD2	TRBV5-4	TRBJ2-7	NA	CASSLVVAGGTYEQYF	TGTGCCAGCAGCTTGGTGGTAGCGGGAGGGACCTACGAGCAGTACTTC
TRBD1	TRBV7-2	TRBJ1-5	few	CASSLNSGTGQGEAQHF	TGTGCCAGCAGCTTAAATTCCGGGACAGGGCAAGGAGAAGCCCAGCATTTT
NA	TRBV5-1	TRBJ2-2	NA	CASSLEATSLGGELFF	TGCGCCAGCAGCTTGGAAGCTACTAGTCTAGGCGGGGAGCTGTTTTTT
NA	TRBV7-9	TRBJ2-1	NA	CASSSREGGFANEQFF	TGTGCCAGCAGCTCCCGTGAGGGCGGGTTTGCGAATGAGCAGTTCTTC
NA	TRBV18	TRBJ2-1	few	CASSLSGAYNEQFF	TGTGCCAGCTCTCTTAGCGGAGCCTACAATGAGCAGTTCTTC
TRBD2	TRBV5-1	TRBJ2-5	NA	CASTISGTSETQYF	TGCGCCAGCACAATAAGCGGGACCTCTGAGACCCAGTACTTC
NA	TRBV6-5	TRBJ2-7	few	CASSYSMSRGSYEQYF	TGTGCCAGCAGTTACTCGATGAGCAGGGGCTCCTACGAGCAGTACTTC
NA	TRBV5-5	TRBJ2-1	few	CASSLMARGNEQFF	TGTGCCAGCTCCCTGATGGCCAGGGGCAATGAGCAGTTCTTC
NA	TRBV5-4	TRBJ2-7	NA	CASSLAATSSYEQYF	TGTGCCAGCAGCTTGGCCGCTACGAGCTCCTACGAGCAGTACTTC
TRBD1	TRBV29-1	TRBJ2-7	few	CSVEGQGVRYEQYF	TGCAGCGTTGAGGGACAGGGCGTCCGTTACGAGCAGTACTTC
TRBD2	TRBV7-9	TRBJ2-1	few	CASSFGGRVMNEQFF	TGTGCCAGCAGCTTTGGCGGGAGAGTGATGAATGAGCAGTTCTTC
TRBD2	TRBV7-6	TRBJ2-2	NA	CASSLRTSGELFF	TGTGCCAGCAGCTTGAGGACTAGCGGGGAGCTGTTTTTT
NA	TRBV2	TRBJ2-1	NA	CASSEALRGGNEQFF	TGTGCCAGCAGTGAAGCCCTGAGGGGGGGGAATGAGCAGTTCTTC
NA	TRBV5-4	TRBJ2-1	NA	CASSLDIANNEQFF	TGTGCCAGCAGCTTGGATATAGCAAACAATGAGCAGTTCTTC
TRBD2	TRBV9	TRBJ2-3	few	CASSVGGGGRLGTDTQYF	TGTGCCAGCAGCGTAGGTGGCGGGGGTCGTTTGGGCACAGATACGCAGTATTTT
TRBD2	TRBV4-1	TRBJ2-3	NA	CASSTPEVAGVLDTQYF	TGCGCCAGCAGCACCCCTGAGGTAGCGGGAGTACTAGATACGCAGTATTTT
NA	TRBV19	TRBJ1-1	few	CASSINGGAVGGTEAFF	TGTGCCAGTAGTATAAACGGGGGGGCGGTAGGCGGCACTGAAGCTTTCTTT
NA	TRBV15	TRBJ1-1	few	CATSRAFRTEAFF	TGTGCCACCAGCAGAGCCTTCAGGACTGAAGCTTTCTTT
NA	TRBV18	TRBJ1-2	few	CASSPNPDNNYGYTF	TGTGCCAGCTCACCTAACCCAGATAATAACTATGGCTACACCTTC
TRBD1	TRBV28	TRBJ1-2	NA	CASSSPQTGAGYTF	TGTGCCAGCAGCTCCCCTCAGACAGGGGCGGGCTACACCTTC
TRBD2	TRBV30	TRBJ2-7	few	CAWSVLLAGVGEQYF	TGTGCCTGGAGTGTACTTCTAGCGGGAGTGGGCGAGCAGTACTTC
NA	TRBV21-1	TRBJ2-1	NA	CASSSSRGNEQFF	TGTGCCAGCAGCTCCTCTCGCGGGAATGAGCAGTTCTTC
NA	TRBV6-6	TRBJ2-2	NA	CASSSHSEELFF	TGTGCCAGCAGTTCTCATAGCGAAGAGCTGTTTTTT